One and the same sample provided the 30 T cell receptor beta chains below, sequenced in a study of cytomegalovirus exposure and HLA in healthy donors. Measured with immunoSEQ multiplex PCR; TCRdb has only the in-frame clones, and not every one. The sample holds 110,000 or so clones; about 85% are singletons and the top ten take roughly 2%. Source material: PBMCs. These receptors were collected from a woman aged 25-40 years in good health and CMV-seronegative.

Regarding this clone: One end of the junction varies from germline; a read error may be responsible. CDR3 sequence: CASSLAGQGSYEQYF. CDR3 DNA sequence: TGTGCCAGCAGTTTGGCGGGACAGGGGAGCTACGAGCAGTACTTC. V usage is TRBV5-6 and J usage is TRBJ2-7; TRBD1 matches 10 bases. Germline CDR1 reads SGHDT; CDR2 reads YYEEEE. This CDR3 comprises 15 residues.

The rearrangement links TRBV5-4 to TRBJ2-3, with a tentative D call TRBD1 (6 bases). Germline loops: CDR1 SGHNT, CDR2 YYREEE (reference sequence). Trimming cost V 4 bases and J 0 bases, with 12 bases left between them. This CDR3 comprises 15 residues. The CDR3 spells CASSIPQGSTDTQYF. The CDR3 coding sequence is TGTGCCAGCAGCATACCACAGGGCAGCACAGATACGCAGTATTTT.

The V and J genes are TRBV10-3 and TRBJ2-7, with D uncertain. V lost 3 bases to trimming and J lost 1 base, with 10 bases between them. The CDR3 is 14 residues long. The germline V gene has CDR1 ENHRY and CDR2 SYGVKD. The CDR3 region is CAISEEYFSYEQYF. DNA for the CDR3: TGTGCCATCAGTGAAGAGTATTTTTCCTACGAGCAGTACTTC.

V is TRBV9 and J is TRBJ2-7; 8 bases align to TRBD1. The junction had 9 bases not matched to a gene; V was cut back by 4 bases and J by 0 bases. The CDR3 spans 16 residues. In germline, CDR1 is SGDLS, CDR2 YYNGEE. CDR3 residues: CASSHNRDRSSYEQYF. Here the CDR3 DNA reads TGTGCCAGCAGCCATAACAGGGACAGGAGCTCCTACGAGCAGTACTTC.

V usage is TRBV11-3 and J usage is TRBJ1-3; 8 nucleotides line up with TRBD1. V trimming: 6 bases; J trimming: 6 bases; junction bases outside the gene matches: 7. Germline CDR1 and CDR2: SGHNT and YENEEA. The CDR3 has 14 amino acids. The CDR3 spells CASRRTGPKNTIYF. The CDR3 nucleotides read TGTGCCAGCAGAAGGACAGGGCCCAAAAACACCATATATTTT.

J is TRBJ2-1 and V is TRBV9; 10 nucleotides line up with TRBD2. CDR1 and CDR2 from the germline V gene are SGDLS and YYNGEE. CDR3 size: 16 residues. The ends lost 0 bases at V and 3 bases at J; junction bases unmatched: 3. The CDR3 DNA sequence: TGTGCCAGCAGCGTAGGGCTAGCGGGGGTCTACAATGAGCAGTTCTTC. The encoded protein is CASSVGLAGVYNEQFF.

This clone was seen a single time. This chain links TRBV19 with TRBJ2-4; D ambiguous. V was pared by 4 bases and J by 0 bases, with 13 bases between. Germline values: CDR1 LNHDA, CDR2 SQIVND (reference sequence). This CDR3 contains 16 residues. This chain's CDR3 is CASSTHRALAKNIQYF. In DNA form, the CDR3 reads TGTGCCAGTAGTACCCATCGCGCATTAGCCAAAAACATTCAGTACTTC.

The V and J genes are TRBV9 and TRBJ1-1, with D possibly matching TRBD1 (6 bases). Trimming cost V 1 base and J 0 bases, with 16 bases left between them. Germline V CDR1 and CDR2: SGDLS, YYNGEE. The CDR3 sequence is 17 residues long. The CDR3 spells CASSVRCRGGVNTEAFF. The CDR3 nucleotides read TGTGCCAGCAGCGTAAGGTGTCGAGGGGGGGTGAACACTGAAGCTTTCTTT.

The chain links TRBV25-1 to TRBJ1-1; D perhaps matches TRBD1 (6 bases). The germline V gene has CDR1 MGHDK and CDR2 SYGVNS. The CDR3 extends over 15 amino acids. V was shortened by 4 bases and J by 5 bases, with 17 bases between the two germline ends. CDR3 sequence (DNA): TGTGCCAGCAGTGCGTCGGGGGGCCGGGGGACTGAAGCTTTCTTT. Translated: CASSASGGRGTEAFF.

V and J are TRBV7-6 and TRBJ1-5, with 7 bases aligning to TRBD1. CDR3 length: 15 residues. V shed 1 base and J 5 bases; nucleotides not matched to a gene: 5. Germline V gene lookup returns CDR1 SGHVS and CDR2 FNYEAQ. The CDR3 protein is CASSLGQGKHQPQHF. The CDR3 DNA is TGTGCCAGCAGCTTAGGACAGGGCAAGCATCAGCCCCAGCATTTT. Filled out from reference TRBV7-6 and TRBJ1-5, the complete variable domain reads GAGVSQSPRYKVTKRGQDVALRCDPISGHVSLYWYRQALGQGPEFLTYFNYEAQQDKSGLPNDRFSAERPEGSISTLTIQRTEQRDSAMYRCASSLGQGKHQPQHFGDGTRLSIL.

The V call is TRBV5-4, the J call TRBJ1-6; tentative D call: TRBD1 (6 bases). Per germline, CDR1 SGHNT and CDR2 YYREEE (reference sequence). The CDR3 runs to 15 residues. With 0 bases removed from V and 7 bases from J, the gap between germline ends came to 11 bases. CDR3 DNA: TGTGCCAGCAGCTTGGAACAGGGTAGGAATTCACCCCTCCACTTT. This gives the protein CASSLEQGRNSPLHF.

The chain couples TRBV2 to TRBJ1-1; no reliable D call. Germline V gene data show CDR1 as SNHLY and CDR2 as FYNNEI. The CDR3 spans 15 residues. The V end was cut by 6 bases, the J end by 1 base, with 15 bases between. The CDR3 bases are TGTGCCAGCAGCCCCGAGGTCGGGTCGAACACTGAAGCTTTCTTT. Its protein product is CASSPEVGSNTEAFF.

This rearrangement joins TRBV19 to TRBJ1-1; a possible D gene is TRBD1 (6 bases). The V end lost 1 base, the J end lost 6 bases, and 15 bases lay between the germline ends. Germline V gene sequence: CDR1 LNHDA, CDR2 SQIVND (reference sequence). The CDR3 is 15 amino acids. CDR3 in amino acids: CASSIGGGRKAEAFF. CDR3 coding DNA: TGTGCCAGTAGTATAGGCGGGGGGCGCAAAGCTGAAGCTTTCTTT.

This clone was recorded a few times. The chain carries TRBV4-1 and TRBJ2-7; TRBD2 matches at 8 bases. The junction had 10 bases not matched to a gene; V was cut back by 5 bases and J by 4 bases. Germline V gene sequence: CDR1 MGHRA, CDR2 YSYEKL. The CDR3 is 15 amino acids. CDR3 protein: CASSVRRGGRYEQYF. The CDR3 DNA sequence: TGCGCCAGCAGCGTTAGACGGGGGGGGCGGTACGAGCAGTACTTC.

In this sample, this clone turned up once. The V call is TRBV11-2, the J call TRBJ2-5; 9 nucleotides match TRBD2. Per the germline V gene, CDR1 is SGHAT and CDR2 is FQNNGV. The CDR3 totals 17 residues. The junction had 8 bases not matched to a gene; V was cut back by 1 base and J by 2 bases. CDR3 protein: CASSLGSSGGPQETQYF. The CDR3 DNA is TGTGCCAGCAGCTTAGGTTCCAGCGGGGGGCCTCAAGAGACCCAGTACTTC.

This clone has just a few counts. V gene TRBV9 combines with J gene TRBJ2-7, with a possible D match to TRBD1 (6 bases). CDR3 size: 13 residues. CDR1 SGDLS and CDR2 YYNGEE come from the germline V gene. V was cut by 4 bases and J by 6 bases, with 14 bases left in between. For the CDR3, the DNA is TGTGCCAGCAGCTCCCTTACAGGGCGCGAGCAGTACTTC. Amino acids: CASSSLTGREQYF.

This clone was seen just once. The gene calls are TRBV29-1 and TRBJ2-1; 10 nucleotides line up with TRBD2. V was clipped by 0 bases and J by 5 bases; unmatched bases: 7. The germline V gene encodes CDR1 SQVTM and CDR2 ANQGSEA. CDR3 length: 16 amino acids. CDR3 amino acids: CSVEEGKRGGNNEQFF. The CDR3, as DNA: TGCAGCGTTGAAGAGGGAAAGCGGGGGGGCAACAATGAGCAGTTCTTC.

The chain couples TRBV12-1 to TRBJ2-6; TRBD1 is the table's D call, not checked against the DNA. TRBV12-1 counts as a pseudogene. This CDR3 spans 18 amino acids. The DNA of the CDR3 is TGTGCCAGCAGCTCGCAATCAGACAGGGAGGCTGGGGCCAACGTCCTGACTTTC. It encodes CASSSQSDREAGANVLTF.

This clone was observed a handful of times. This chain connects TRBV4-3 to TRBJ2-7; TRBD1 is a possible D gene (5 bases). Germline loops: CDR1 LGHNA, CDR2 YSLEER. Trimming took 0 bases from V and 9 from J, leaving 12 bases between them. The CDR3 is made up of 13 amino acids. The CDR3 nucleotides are TGCGCCAGCAGCCAAGATTTAGGGGAAGCGCAGTACTTC. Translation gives CASSQDLGEAQYF.

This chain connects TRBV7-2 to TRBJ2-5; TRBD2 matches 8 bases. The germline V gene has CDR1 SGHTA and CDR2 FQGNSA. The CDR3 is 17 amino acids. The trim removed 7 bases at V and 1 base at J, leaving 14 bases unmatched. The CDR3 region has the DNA TGTGCCAGCACCAAGAGGCCCCTCCTAGCGGGCCAAGAGACCCAGTACTTC. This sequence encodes CASTKRPLLAGQETQYF.

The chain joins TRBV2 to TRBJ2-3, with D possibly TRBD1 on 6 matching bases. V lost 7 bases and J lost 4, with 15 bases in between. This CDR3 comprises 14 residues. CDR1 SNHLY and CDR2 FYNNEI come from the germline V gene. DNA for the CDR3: TGTGCCAGCAAAGGCAGGGGTTCTCCAGATACGCAGTATTTT. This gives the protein CASKGRGSPDTQYF.

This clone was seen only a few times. This CDR3 reads CASSYGSSSGSYEQYF. DNA for the CDR3: TGTGCCAGCAGCTATGGATCATCTAGCGGGTCCTACGAGCAGTACTTC. This chain connects TRBV6-7 to TRBJ2-7; 8 bases agree with TRBD2. TRBV6-7 is annotated as an ORF whose role is uncertain. The V gene end was trimmed by 6 bases and the J gene end by 1 base; junction bases not matched to a gene: 11. The CDR3 is made up of 16 amino acids.

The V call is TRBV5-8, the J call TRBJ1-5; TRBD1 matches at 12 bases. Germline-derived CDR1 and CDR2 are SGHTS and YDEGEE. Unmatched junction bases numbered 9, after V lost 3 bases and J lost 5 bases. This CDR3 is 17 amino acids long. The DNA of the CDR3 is TGTGCCAGCAGCTCCGGGACAGGGGGCACAATAGATCAGCCCCAGCATTTT. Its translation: CASSSGTGGTIDQPQHF. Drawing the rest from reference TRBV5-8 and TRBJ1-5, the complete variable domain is EAGVTQSPTHLIKTRGQQATLRCSPISGHTSVYWYQQALGLGLQFLLWYDEGEERNRGNFPPRFSGRQFPNYSSELNVNALELEDSALYLCASSSGTGGTIDQPQHFGDGTRLSIL.

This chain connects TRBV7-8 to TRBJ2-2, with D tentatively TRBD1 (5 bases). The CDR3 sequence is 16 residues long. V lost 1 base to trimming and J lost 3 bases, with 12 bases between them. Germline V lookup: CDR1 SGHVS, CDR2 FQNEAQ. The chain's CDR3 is CASSLVSGSYTGELFF. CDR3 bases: TGTGCCAGCAGCTTAGTCTCAGGGTCCTACACCGGGGAGCTGTTTTTT.

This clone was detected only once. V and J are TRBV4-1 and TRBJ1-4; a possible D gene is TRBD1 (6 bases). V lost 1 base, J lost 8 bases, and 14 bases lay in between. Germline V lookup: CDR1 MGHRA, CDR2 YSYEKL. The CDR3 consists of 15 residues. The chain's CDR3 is CASSQGEGGPEKLFF. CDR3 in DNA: TGCGCCAGCAGCCAAGGGGAAGGGGGTCCGGAAAAACTGTTTTTT.

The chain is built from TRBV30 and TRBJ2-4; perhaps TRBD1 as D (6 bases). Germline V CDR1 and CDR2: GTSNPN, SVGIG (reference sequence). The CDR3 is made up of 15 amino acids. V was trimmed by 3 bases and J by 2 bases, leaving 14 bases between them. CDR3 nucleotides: TGTGCCTGGAGAGATACAGGGACAACCAAAAACATTCAGTACTTC. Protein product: CAWRDTGTTKNIQYF.

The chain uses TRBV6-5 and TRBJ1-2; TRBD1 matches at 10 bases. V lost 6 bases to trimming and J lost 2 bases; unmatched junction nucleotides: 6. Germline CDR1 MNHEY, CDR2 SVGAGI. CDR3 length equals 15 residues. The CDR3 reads CASSLTGQGNYGYTF. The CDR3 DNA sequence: TGTGCCAGCAGCCTCACGGGACAGGGGAACTATGGCTACACCTTC.

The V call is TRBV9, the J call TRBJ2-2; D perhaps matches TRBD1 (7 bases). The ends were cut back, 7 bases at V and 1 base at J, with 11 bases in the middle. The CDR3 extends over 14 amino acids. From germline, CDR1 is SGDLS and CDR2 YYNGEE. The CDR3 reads CASSRGENTGELFF. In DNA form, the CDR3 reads TGTGCCAGCTCCAGGGGGGAGAACACCGGGGAGCTGTTTTTT.

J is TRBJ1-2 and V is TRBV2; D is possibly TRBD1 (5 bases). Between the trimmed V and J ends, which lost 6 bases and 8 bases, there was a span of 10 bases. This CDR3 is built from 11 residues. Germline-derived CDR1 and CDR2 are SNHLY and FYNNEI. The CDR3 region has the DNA TGTGCCAGCAGCGGTGGGGGGGGCTACACCTTC. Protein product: CASSGGGGYTF.

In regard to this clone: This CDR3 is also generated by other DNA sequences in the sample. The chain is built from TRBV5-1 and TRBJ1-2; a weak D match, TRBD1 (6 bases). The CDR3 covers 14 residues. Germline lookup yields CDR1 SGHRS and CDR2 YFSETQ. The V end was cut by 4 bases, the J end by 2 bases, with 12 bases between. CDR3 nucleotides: TGCGCCAGCAGCCTCACGGGGGGCAACTATGGCTACACCTTC. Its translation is CASSLTGGNYGYTF.